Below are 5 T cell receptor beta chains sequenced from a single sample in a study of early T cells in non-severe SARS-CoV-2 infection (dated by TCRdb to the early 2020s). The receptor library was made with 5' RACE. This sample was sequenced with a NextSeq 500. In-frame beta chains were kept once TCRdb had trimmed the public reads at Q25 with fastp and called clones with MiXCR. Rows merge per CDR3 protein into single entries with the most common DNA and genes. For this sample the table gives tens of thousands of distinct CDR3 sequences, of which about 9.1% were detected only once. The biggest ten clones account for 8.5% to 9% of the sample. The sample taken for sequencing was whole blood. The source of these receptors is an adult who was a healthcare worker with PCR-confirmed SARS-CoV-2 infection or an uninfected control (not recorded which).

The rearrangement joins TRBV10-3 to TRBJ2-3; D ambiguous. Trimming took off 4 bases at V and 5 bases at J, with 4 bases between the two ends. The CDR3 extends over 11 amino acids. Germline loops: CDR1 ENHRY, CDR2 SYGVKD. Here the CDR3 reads CAISVGDTQYF. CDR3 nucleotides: TGTGCCATCAGTGTCGGAGATACGCAGTATTTT.

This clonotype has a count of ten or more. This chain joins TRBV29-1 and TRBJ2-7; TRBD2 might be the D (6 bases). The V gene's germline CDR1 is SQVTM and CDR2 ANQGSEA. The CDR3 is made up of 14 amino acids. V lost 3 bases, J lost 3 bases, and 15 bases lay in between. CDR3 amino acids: CSVEGGRGRYEQYF. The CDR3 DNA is TGCAGCGTTGAGGGGGGTCGTGGCCGCTACGAGCAGTACTTC.

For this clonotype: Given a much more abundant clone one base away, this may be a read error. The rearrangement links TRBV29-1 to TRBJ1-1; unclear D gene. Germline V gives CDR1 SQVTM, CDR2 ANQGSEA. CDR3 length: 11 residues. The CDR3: CNAQLGTEAFF. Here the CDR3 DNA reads TGCAACGCCCAACTTGGCACTGAAGCTTTCTTT.

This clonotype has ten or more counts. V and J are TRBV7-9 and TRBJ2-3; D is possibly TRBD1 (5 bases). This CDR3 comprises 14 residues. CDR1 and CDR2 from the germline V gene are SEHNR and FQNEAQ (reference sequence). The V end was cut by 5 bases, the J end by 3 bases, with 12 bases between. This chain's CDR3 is CASSARGNTDTQYF. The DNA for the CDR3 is TGTGCCAGCAGCGCAAGGGGAAATACAGATACGCAGTATTTT. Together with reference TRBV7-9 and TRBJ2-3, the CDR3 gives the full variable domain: DTGVSQNPRHKITKRGQNVTFRCDPISEHNRLYWYRQTLGQGPEFLTYFQNEAQLEKSRLLSDRFSAERPKGSFSTLEIQRTEQGDSAMYLCASSARGNTDTQYFGPGTRLTVL.

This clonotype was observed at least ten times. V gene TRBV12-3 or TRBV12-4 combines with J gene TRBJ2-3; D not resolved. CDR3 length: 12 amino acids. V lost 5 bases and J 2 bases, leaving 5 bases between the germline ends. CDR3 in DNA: TGTGCCAGCAGTCCGTTCACAGATACGCAGTATTTT. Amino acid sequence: CASSPFTDTQYF.